Listed below are T cell receptor beta chains from one sample, sequenced in a study of shared clonotypes between healthy human individuals. Sequencing was performed with immunoSEQ multiplex PCR; in TCRdb, only in-frame clones are kept and a portion is missing. The repertoire holds some 2,400,000 clones, more than 90% seen once, with roughly 0.13% in the top ten. The specimen sequenced was naive CD4+ T cells sorted from blood. The receptors were gathered from a man aged 18-30 years in good health. CDR3s include the opening cysteine and the closing phenylalanine or tryptophan. Fields, in order: J gene, V gene, CDR3 protein.

>TRBJ2-7|TRBV19
CASSIDSFLYEQYF
>TRBJ2-5|TRBV5-1
CASSSGTEETQYF
>TRBJ2-7|TRBV6-5
CASSYSTSEQYF
>TRBJ1-2|TRBV11-2
CASSALGGGYTF
>TRBJ1-3|TRBV5-4
CASRGGPTGGNTIYF
>TRBJ2-7|TRBV7-2
CASSRGQPPREQYF
>TRBJ2-2|TRBV19
CASSRYGTTNTGELFF
>TRBJ1-3|TRBV28
CASSLTGGRSSGNTIYF
>TRBJ1-1|TRBV5-1
CASSLDGQGNTEAFF
>TRBJ2-2|TRBV2
CASRSDSAGELFF
>TRBJ1-1|TRBV7-8
CASDRSIGGNTEAFF
>TRBJ1-2|TRBV6-1
CASSEGRGPIGYTF
>TRBJ2-1|TRBV7-3
CASSRITSSYNEQFF
>TRBJ1-4|TRBV28
CASSSGQGQEKLFF
>TRBJ2-1|TRBV5-1
CASSLVSGAPFF
>TRBJ2-1|TRBV5-1
CASSLNAHNEQFF
>TRBJ2-1|TRBV6-1
CASSLTTVYNEQFF
>TRBJ2-7|TRBV6-5
CASSRREGTYEQYF
>TRBJ1-1|TRBV2
CASSRTGRGAFF
>TRBJ1-6|TRBV25-1
CASSVETANSPLHF
>TRBJ1-6|TRBV5-4
CASSLRQGADSPLHF
>TRBJ1-3|TRBV5-5
CASSLEQAFSGNTIYF
>TRBJ2-7|TRBV6-1
CASSEAGTPKPTYEQYF
>TRBJ2-7|TRBV2
CASSEVGGRSYEQYF
>TRBJ2-7|TRBV2
CASRRISGGHEQYF
>TRBJ1-1|TRBV5-1
CASSLTGETTEAFF
>TRBJ1-1|TRBV7-2
CASRLTGAAFF